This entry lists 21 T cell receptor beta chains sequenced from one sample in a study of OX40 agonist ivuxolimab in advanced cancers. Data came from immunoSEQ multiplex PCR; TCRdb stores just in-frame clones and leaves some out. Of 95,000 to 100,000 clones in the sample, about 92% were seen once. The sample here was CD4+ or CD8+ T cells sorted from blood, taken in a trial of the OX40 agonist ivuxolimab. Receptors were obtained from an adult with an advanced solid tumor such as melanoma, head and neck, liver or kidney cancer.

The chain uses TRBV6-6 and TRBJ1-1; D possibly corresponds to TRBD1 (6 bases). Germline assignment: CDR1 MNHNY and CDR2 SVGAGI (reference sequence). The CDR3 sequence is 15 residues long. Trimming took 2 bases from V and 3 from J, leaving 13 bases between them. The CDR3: CASSYPSTGDTEAFF. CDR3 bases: TGTGCCAGCAGTTACCCATCGACAGGAGACACTGAAGCTTTCTTT.

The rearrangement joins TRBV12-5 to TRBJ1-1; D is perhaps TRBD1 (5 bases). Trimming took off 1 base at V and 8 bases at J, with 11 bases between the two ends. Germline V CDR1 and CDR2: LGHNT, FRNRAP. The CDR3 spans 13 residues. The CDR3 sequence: CASGLADSMEAFF. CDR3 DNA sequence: TGTGCTAGTGGTTTGGCAGACAGTATGGAAGCTTTCTTT. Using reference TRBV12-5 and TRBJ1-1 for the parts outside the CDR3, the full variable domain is DARVTQTPRHKVTEMGQEVTMRCQPILGHNTVFWYRQTMMQGLELLAYFRNRAPLDDSGMPKDRFSAEMPDATLATLKIQPSEPRDSAVYFCASGLADSMEAFFGQGTRLTVV.

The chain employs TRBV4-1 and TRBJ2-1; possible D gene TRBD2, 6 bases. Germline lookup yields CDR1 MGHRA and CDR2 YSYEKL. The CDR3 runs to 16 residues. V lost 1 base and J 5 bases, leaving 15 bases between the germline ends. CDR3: CASSQAPRRTNNEQFF. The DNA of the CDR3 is TGCGCCAGCAGCCAAGCTCCTCGTAGGACTAACAATGAGCAGTTCTTC.

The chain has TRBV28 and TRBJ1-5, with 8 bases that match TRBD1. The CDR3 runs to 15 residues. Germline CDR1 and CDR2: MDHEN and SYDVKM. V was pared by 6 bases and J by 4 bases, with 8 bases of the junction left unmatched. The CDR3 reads CASSRGQAVNQPQHF. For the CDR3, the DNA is TGTGCCAGCAGCCGGGGACAGGCCGTTAATCAGCCCCAGCATTTT.

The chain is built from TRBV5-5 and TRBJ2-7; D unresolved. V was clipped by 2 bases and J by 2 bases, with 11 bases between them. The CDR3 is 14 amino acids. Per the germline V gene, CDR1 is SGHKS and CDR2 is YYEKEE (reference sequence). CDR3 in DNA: TGTGCCAGCAGCTTCTCTGGGCAGACCTACGAGCAGTACGTC. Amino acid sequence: CASSFSGQTYEQYV.

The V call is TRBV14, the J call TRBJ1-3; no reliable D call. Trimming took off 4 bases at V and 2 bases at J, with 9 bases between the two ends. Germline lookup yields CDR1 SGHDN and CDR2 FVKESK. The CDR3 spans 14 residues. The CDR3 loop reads CASSPTATGNTIYF. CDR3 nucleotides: TGTGCCAGCAGCCCTACTGCCACTGGAAACACCATATATTTT.

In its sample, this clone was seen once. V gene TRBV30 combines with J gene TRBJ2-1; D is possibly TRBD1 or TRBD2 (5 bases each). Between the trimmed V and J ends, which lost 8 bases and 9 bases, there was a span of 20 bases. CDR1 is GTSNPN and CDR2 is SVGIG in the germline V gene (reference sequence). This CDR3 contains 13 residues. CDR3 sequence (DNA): TGTGCCGGGGGACCCCTCTTCGGCGGTGAGCAGTTCTTC. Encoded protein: CAGGPLFGGEQFF.

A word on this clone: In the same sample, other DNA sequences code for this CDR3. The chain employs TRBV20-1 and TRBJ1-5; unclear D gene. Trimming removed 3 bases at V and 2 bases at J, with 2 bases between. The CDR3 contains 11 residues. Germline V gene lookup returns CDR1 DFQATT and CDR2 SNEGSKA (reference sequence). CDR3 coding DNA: TGCAGTGCTAGCGGCAATCAGCCCCAGCATTTT. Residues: CSASGNQPQHF.

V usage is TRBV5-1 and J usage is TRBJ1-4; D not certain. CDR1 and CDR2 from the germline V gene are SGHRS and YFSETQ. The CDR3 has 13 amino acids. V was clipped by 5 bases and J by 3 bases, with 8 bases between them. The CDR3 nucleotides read TGCGCCAGCAGTGGACCTCCTAATGAAAAACTGTTTTTT. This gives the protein CASSGPPNEKLFF.

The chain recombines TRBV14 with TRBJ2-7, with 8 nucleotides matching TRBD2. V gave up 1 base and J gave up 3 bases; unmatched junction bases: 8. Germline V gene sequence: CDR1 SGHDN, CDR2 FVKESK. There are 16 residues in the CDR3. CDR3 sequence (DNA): TGTGCCAGCAGCCAAGGGGTGACTAGCGAGTTCTACGAGCAGTACGTC. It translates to CASSQGVTSEFYEQYV.

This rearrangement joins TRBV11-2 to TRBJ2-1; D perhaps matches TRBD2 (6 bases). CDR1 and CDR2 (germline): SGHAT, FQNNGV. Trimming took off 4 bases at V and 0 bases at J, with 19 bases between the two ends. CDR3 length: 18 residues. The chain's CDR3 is CASSYGVGSGSSYNEQFF. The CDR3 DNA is TGTGCCAGCAGCTACGGCGTTGGTAGCGGTAGCTCCTACAATGAGCAGTTCTTC.

CDR3 in DNA: TGTGCCAGCAGCCTAGGAAACACCATATATTTT. Its protein is CASSLGNTIYF. The chain combines TRBV2 with TRBJ1-3; D is ambiguous. The CDR3 extends over 11 amino acids. The V gene lost 6 bases and the J gene lost 4 bases, with 4 bases spanning the gap. Germline assignment: CDR1 SNHLY and CDR2 FYNNEI.

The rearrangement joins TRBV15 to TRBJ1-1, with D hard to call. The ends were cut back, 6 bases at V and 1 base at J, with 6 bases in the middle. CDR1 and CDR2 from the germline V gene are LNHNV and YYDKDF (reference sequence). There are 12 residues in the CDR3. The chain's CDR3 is CATSYSNTEAFF. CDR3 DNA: TGTGCCACCAGTTACTCGAACACTGAAGCTTTCTTT.

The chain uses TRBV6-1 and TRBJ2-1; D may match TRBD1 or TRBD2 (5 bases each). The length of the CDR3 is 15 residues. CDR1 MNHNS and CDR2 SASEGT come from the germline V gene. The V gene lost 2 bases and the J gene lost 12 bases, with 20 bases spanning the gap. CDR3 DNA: TGTGCCAGCAGTGAAACATGGGACGTGTCCTTAGGGCAGTTCTTC. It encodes CASSETWDVSLGQFF.

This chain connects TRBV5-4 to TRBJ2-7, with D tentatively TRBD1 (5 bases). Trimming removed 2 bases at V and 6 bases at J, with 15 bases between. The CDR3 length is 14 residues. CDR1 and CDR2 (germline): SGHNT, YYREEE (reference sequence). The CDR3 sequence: CASSLGGQGSEQYF. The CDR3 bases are TGTGCCAGCAGCTTAGGTGGGCAGGGTAGCGAGCAGTACTTC.

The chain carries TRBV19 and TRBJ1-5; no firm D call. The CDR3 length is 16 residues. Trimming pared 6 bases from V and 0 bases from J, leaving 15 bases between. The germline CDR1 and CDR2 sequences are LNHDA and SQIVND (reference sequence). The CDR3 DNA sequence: TGTGCCAGTAGCCTTATAGGGTCTTATAGCAATCAGCCCCAGCATTTT. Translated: CASSLIGSYSNQPQHF.

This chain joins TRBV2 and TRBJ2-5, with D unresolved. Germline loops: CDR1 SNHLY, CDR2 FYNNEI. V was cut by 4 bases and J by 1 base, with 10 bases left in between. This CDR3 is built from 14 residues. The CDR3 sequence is CASSVAGSQETQYF. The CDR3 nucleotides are TGTGCCAGCAGTGTGGCAGGAAGCCAAGAGACCCAGTACTTC.

The CDR3: CASSLALAGVDTQYF. CDR3 coding DNA: TGTGCCAGCAGCTTGGCCCTAGCGGGAGTGGATACGCAGTATTTT. The chain links TRBV5-6 to TRBJ2-3; 10 bases line up with TRBD2. CDR1 and CDR2 (germline): SGHDT, YYEEEE. With 0 bases clipped from V and 6 bases from J, the junction kept 4 bases outside the gene matches. CDR3 length equals 15 residues.

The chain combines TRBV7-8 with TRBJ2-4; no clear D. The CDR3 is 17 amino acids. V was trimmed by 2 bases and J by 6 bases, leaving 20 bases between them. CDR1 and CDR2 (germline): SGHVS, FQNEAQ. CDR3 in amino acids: CASSLRALGTGGNIQYF. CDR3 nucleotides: TGTGCCAGCAGCTTAAGGGCACTGGGAACTGGCGGAAACATTCAGTACTTC.

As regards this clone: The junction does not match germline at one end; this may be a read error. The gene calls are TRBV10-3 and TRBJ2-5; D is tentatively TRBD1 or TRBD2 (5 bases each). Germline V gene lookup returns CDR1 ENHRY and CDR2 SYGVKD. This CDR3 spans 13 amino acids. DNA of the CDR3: TGTGCCAGCAGTTACGTGGGACCGGAGACCCAGTACTTC. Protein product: CASSYVGPETQYF.

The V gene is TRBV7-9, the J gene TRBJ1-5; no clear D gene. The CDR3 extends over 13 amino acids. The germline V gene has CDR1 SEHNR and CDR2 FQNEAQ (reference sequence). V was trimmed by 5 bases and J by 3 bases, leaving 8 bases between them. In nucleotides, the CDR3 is TGTGCCAGCAGCCCCGACATCAATCAGCCCCAGCATTTT. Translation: CASSPDINQPQHF.